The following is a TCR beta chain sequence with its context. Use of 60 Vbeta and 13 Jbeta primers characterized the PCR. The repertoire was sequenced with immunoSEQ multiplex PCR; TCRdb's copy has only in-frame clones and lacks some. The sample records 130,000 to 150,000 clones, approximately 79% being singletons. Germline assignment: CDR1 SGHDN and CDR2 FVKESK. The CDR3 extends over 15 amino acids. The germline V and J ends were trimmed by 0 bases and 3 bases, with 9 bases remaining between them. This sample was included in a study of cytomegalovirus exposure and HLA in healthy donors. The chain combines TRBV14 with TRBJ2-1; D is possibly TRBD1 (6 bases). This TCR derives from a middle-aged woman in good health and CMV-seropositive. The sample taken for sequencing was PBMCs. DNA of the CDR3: TGTGCCAGCAGCCAAGAAGGGACACTCTACAATGAGCAGTTCTTC. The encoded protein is CASSQEGTLYNEQFF.